Listed below are T cell receptor beta chains from one sample, sequenced in a study of T-cell reconstitution after alpha-beta-depleted transplantation in children. TCRdb independently ran MiXCR on the PCR reads; one entry per CDR3 protein. Of some 290,000 distinct CDR3 sequences in the sample, about a quarter are singletons; the top ten hold approximately 11%. Sequencing used PBMCs, mostly from graft donor cells, obtained 180 days after TCRalphabeta/CD19-depleted stem cell transplant. All receptors come from a male patient younger than 18 who had a stem cell transplant for acute lymphoblastic leukemia, so the T cells may come from the graft donor. CDR3s include the opening cysteine and the closing phenylalanine or tryptophan. D genes are given only for firm matches. Expanded clones get a size class; other rows say once, few or many, or leave the size out.

clone_size | j_call | v_call | d_call | cdr3_aa
- | TRBJ1-1 | TRBV24-1 | - | CATSERGAEAFF
few | TRBJ2-3 | TRBV12-3/TRBV12-4 | TRBD2 | CASNTRSGRDTQYF
- | TRBJ1-1 | TRBV7-3 | - | CASSSNTGATEAFF
- | TRBJ2-2 | TRBV10-2 | - | CAVDGPNTGELFF
- | TRBJ2-1 | TRBV12-3/TRBV12-4 | TRBD2 | CASTRFLAGGNDEQFF
- | TRBJ1-1 | TRBV7-2 | - | CASSSEDTHTEAFF
few | TRBJ2-5 | TRBV5-1 | TRBD2 | CASSREGSQTQYF
- | TRBJ2-7 | TRBV20-1 | - | CSAPDRSYEQYF
few | TRBJ1-2 | TRBV4-2 | - | CASSRSPRLYTF
few | TRBJ2-1 | TRBV7-3 | TRBD2 | CASSISGRVGNEQFF
- | TRBJ2-1 | TRBV12-3/TRBV12-4 | - | CASSFTGRGYDEQFF
- | TRBJ2-7 | TRBV7-2 | TRBD2 | CASSSGLAGVRVEQYF
- | TRBJ2-1 | TRBV18 | - | CASSPTGPYNEQFF
- | TRBJ2-3 | TRBV24-1 | TRBD2 | CATSDLTSGRRNTQYF
- | TRBJ2-7 | TRBV7-9 | TRBD1 | CASSPTGMAYEQYF
- | TRBJ2-1 | TRBV7-6 | - | CASSSTRYNEQFF
few | TRBJ1-1 | TRBV7-3 | - | CASSPYGHRLNTEAFF